This TCR beta chain originates from a study of T cells in Graves' hyperthyroidism and ophthalmopathy. Findings of the study overall: Ophthalmopathy could be told apart from stable hyperthyroidism with a 13 V-J model.

This clonotype occurred a few times. Its antigen is not identified. The CDR3 regions of TCR beta were amplified from RNA transcripts. In the first-round RT-PCR of the TCR CDR3, the HTBI primer set was used. TCRdb analysed the multiplex PCR reads with MiXCR anew, one entry per CDR3 protein. The sample carries some 300,000 distinct CDR3 sequences, approximately 19% recorded once. This sequence was found in a man over 45 with Graves' ophthalmopathy. Source material: blood.

The CDR3 coding sequence is TGCAGCGTCGTTCTAGCGACAAGCACAGATACGCAGTATTTT. Residues: CSVVLATSTDTQYF. The chain couples TRBV29-1 to TRBJ2-3, with a weak D call TRBD2 (6 bases). V lost 6 bases and J lost 0, with 13 bases in between. Germline loops: CDR1 SQVTM, CDR2 ANQGSEA. The CDR3 has 14 residues.